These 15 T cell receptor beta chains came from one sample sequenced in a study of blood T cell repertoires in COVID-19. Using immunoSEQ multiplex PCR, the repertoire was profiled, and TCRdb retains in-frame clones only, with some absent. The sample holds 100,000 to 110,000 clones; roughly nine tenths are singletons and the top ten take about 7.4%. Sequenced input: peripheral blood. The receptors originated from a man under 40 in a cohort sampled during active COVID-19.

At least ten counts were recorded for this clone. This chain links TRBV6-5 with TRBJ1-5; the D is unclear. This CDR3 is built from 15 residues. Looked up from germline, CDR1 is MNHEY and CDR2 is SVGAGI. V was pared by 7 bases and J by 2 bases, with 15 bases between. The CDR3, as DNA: TGTGCCAGCACCTCATTTCGCGGTCGCAATCAGCCCCAGCATTTT. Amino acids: CASTSFRGRNQPQHF.

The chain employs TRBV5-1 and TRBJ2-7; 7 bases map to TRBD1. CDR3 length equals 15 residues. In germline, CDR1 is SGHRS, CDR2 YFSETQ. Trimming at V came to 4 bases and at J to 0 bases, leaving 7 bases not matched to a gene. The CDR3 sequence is CASSVQGVSSYEQYF. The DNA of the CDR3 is TGCGCCAGCAGCGTCCAGGGGGTAAGCTCCTACGAGCAGTACTTC.

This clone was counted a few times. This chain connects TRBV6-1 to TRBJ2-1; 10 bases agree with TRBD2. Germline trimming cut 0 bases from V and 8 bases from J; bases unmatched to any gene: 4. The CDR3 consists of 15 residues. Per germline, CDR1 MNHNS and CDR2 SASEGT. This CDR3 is CASSEASGGAHEQFF. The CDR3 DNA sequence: TGTGCCAGCAGTGAAGCGAGCGGGGGGGCCCATGAGCAGTTCTTC.

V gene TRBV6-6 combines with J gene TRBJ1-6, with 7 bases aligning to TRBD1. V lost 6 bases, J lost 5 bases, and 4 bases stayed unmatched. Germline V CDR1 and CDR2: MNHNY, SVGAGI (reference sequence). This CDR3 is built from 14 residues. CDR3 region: CASSQGGNNSPLHF. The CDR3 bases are TGTGCCAGCAGCCAGGGGGGTAATAATTCACCCCTCCACTTT.

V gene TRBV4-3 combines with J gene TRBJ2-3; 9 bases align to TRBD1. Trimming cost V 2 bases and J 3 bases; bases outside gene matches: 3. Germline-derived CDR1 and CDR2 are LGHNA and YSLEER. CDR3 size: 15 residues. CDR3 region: CASSQRDRATDTQYF. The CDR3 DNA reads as TGCGCCAGCAGCCAAAGGGACAGGGCAACAGATACGCAGTATTTT.

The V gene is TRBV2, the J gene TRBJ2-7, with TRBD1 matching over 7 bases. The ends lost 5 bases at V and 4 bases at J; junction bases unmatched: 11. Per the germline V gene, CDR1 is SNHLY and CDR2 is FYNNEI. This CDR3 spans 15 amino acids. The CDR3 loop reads CASSQSQGEKYEQYF. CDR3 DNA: TGTGCCAGCAGTCAGAGCCAGGGGGAGAAATACGAGCAGTACTTC. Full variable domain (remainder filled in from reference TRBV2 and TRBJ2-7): EPEVTQTPSHQVTQMGQEVILRCVPISNHLYFYWYRQILGQKVEFLVSFYNNEISEKSEIFDDQFSVERPDGSNFTLKIRSTKLEDSAMYFCASSQSQGEKYEQYFGPGTRLTVT.

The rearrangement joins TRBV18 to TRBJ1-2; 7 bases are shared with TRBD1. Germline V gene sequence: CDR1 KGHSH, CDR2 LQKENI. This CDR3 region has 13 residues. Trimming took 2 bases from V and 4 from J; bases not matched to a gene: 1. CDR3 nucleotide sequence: TGTGCCAGCTCACCAACAGGGGCCTATGGCTACACCTTC. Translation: CASSPTGAYGYTF. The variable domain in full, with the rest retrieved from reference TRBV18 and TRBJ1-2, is NAGVMQNPRHLVRRRGQEARLRCSPMKGHSHVYWYRQLPEEGLKFMVYLQKENIIDESGMPKERFSAEFPKEGPSILRIQQVVRGDSAAYFCASSPTGAYGYTFGSGTRLTVV.

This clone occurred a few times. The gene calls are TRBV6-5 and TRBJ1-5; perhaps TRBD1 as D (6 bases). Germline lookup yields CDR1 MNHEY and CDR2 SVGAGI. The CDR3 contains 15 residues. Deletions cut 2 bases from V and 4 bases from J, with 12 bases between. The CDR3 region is CASSYGRGQNQPQHF. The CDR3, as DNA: TGTGCCAGCAGTTACGGCAGGGGCCAAAATCAGCCCCAGCATTTT.

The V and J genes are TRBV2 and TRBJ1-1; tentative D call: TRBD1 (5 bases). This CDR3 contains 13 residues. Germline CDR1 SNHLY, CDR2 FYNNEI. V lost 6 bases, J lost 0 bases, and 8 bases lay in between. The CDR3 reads CASRRGMNTEAFF. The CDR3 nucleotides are TGTGCCAGCAGGCGGGGGATGAACACTGAAGCTTTCTTT.

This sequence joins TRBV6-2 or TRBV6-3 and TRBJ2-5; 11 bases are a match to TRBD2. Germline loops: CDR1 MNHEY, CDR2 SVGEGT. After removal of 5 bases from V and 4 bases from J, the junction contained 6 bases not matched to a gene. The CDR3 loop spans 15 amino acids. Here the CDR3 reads CASSVAGGPGETQYF. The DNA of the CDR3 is TGTGCCAGCAGTGTAGCGGGGGGGCCGGGAGAGACCCAGTACTTC.

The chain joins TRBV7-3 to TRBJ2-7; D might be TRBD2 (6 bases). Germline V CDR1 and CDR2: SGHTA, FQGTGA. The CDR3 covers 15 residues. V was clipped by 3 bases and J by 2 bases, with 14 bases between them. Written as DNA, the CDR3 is TGTGCCAGCAGCTTCTCGCGGGGCAGGACCTACGAGCAGTACTTC. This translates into CASSFSRGRTYEQYF.

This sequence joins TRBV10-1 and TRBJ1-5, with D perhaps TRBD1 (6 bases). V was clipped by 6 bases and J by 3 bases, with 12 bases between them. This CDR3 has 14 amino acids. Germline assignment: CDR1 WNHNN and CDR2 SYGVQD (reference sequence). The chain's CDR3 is CASSSGTSNQPQHF. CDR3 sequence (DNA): TGCGCCAGCAGCTCCGGGACATCCAATCAGCCCCAGCATTTT.

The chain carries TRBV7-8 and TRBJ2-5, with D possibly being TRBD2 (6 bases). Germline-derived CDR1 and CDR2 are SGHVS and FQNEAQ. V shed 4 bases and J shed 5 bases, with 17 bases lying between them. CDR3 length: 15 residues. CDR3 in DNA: TGTGCCAGCAGCTGGCGTTCCGGGACTTTGGAGACCCAGTACTTC. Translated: CASSWRSGTLETQYF.

CDR3 loop: CASSQGGTRNNEQFF. CDR3 coding DNA: TGTGCCAGCAGCCAAGGTGGGACTCGAAACAATGAGCAGTTCTTC. V and J are TRBV3-1 (or the pseudogene TRBV3-2) and TRBJ2-1; a weak D match, TRBD2 (6 bases). Per the germline V gene, CDR1 is LGHDT and CDR2 is YNNKEL (reference sequence). Trimming removed 1 base from V and 5 bases from J, with 12 bases in between. The CDR3 is 15 residues long.

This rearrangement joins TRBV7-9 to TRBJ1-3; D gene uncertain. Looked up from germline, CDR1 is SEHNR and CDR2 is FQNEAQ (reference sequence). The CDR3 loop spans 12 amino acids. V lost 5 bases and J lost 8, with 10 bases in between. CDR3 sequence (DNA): TGTGCCAGCAGCCCTCAACGGGACACCATATATTTT. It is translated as CASSPQRDTIYF.